Listed below are T cell receptor beta chains from one sample, sequenced in a study of T cells after yellow fever vaccination. TCRdb analysed the 5' RACE reads with MiXCR anew, one entry per CDR3 protein. The sample records 200,000 to 300,000 distinct CDR3 sequences, about 3.7% being singletons. The sequencing here drew on PBMCs, taken 15 days after the yellow fever booster vaccination. The source is a man aged 18 to 30 who received the YFV17D yellow fever vaccine. The CDR3 runs from the conserved cysteine through the conserved F or W. A D gene is named only where the DNA matches it firmly. Size is stated for part of the rows, as once, few or many counts, or as a class when the clone is expanded.

CDR3 protein: CASSLTPTSGGRLDTQYF
CDR3 DNA: TGTGCCAGCAGCTTAACACCGACTAGCGGGGGAAGGTTGGATACGCAGTATTTT
V gene: TRBV7-3
clone size: many
J gene: TRBJ2-3
D gene: TRBD2

CDR3 protein: CASSPTVDTGELFF
CDR3 DNA: TGTGCCAGCTCACCGACAGTTGACACCGGGGAGCTGTTTTTT
V gene: TRBV18
clone size: many
J gene: TRBJ2-2
D gene: -

CDR3 protein: CASSLGAGFPYNEQFF
CDR3 DNA: TGCGCCAGCAGCTTGGGCGCGGGGTTCCCCTACAATGAGCAGTTCTTC
V gene: TRBV5-1
clone size: many
J gene: TRBJ2-1
D gene: -

CDR3 protein: CASRGGSGQMGQPQHF
CDR3 DNA: TGTGCCAGCAGGGGGGGATCGGGACAGATGGGTCAGCCCCAGCATTTT
V gene: TRBV6-2/TRBV6-3
clone size: many
J gene: TRBJ1-5
D gene: TRBD1

CDR3 protein: CASSLFSGQPQHF
CDR3 DNA: TGTGCCAGCAGCTTATTTTCGGGTCAGCCCCAGCATTTT
V gene: TRBV11-2
clone size: many
J gene: TRBJ1-5
D gene: -

CDR3 protein: CASSLEGSGGGYTF
CDR3 DNA: TGTGCCAGCAGTTTAGAGGGTTCAGGGGGCGGCTACACCTTC
V gene: TRBV12-3/TRBV12-4
clone size: many
J gene: TRBJ1-2
D gene: TRBD1

CDR3 protein: CASSFFLTNNGYTF
CDR3 DNA: TGTGCCAGCAGTTTTTTTCTTACCAATAATGGCTACACCTTC
V gene: TRBV12-3/TRBV12-4
clone size: -
J gene: TRBJ1-2
D gene: -

CDR3 protein: CASSSRQGEYGYTF
CDR3 DNA: TGCGCCAGCAGCTCACGACAGGGGGAATATGGCTACACCTTC
V gene: TRBV5-1
clone size: many
J gene: TRBJ1-2
D gene: TRBD1

CDR3 protein: CASSIFLAGQNQPQHF
CDR3 DNA: TGTGCCAGTAGTATCTTTTTGGCGGGACAGAATCAGCCCCAGCATTTT
V gene: TRBV19
clone size: many
J gene: TRBJ1-5
D gene: TRBD1

CDR3 protein: CASSPSPTGYGYTF
CDR3 DNA: TGTGCCAGCTCACCATCGCCCACTGGCTATGGCTACACCTTC
V gene: TRBV18
clone size: -
J gene: TRBJ1-2
D gene: -

CDR3 protein: CASSFFGVNTEAFF
CDR3 DNA: TGTGCCAGCAGTTTCTTTGGGGTTAACACTGAAGCTTTCTTT
V gene: TRBV27
clone size: few
J gene: TRBJ1-1
D gene: -

CDR3 protein: CSATWEDTYEQYF
CDR3 DNA: TGCAGCGCTACCTGGGAGGATACCTACGAGCAGTACTTC
V gene: TRBV29-1
clone size: many
J gene: TRBJ2-7
D gene: -

CDR3 protein: CASREVNTQYF
CDR3 DNA: TGTGCCAGCCGGGAGGTTAATACGCAGTATTTT
V gene: TRBV6-2/TRBV6-3
clone size: many
J gene: TRBJ2-3
D gene: TRBD2

CDR3 protein: CASRHPGHLGQF
CDR3 DNA: TGTGCCAGCAGACACCCGGGACACCTCGGTCAATTC
V gene: TRBV6-6
clone size: many
J gene: TRBJ1-2
D gene: -

CDR3 protein: CASSEVRDRRLTTYEQYF
CDR3 DNA: TGCGCCAGCAGCGAGGTACGGGACAGGCGCCTGACTACCTACGAGCAGTACTTC
V gene: TRBV5-1
clone size: many
J gene: TRBJ2-7
D gene: TRBD1

CDR3 protein: CATSRAQGGESNTGELFF
CDR3 DNA: TGTGCCACCAGCAGAGCCCAAGGGGGGGAGTCGAATACCGGGGAGCTGTTTTTT
V gene: TRBV15
clone size: many
J gene: TRBJ2-2
D gene: -

CDR3 protein: CASSPGGDTGELFF
CDR3 DNA: TGTGCCAGCAGCCCCGGGGGAGACACCGGGGAGCTGTTTTTT
V gene: TRBV11-3
clone size: many
J gene: TRBJ2-2
D gene: -

CDR3 protein: CASSLVGQNNEQFF
CDR3 DNA: TGCGCCAGCAGCTTGGTCGGGCAGAATAATGAGCAGTTCTTC
V gene: TRBV5-1
clone size: -
J gene: TRBJ2-1
D gene: -

CDR3 protein: CASSSSRPPGPEQFF
CDR3 DNA: TGCGCCAGCAGCTCGAGCCGCCCCCCGGGTCCTGAGCAGTTCTTC
V gene: TRBV5-1
clone size: many
J gene: TRBJ2-1
D gene: -

CDR3 protein: CASSSWETQYF
CDR3 DNA: TGTGCCAGCAGCTCCTGGGAGACCCAGTACTTC
V gene: TRBV7-2
clone size: many
J gene: TRBJ2-5
D gene: -

CDR3 protein: CAISPGSGANVLTF
CDR3 DNA: TGTGCCATCAGCCCTGGCTCTGGGGCCAACGTCCTGACTTTC
V gene: TRBV10-3
clone size: few
J gene: TRBJ2-6
D gene: -

CDR3 protein: CSARDQGTFDEQYF
CDR3 DNA: TGCAGTGCTAGAGATCAGGGGACCTTTGACGAGCAGTACTTC
V gene: TRBV20-1
clone size: many
J gene: TRBJ2-7
D gene: -